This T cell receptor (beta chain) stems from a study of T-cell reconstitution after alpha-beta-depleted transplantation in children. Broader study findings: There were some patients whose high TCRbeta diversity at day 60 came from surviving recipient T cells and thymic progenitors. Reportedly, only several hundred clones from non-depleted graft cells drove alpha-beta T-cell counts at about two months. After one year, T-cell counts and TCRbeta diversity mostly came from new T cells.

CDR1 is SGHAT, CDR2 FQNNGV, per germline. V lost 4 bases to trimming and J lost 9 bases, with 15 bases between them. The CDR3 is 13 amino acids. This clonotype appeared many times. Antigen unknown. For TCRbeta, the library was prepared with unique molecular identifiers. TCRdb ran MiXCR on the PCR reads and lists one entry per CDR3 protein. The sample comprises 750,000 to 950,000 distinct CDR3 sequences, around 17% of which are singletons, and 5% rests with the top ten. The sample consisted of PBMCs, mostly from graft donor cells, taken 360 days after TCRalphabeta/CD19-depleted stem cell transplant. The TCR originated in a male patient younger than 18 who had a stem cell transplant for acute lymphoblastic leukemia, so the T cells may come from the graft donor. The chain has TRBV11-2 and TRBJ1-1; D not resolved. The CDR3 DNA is TGTGCCAGCAGCTCCCCACTGGTGGGGAAAGCTTTCTTT. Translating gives CASSSPLVGKAFF.